The source of this T cell receptor (beta chain) is a study of T-cell memory formation after mild COVID-19. Overall study: TCR clusters showed largely donor specificity. The study's findings and limits: Memory sampled before infection contained some responding clones, suggesting cross-reactive memory joined. Clones shrinking from day 15 to 85 showed even CD4/CD8 mixes; later expanders tilted CD4+.

This CDR3 contains 15 residues. Germline CDR1 is DFQATT and CDR2 is SNEGSKA (reference sequence). The V gene end was trimmed by 2 bases and the J gene end by 7 bases; junction bases not matched to a gene: 8. As concerns this clonotype: Its target is not known.

It was 5'RACE with constant-segment primers that produced the TCR alpha and TCR beta cDNA libraries, which carried sample barcodes and UMIs. TCRdb itself ran the 5' RACE reads through MiXCR, one entry per CDR3 protein. The sample records about 390,000 distinct CDR3 sequences, approximately 16% being singletons. This TCR was recovered from a man between 18 and 29 years old who had mild COVID-19 (a few samples of this study predate the infection). Cell type and time point are not known. The J gene is TRBJ1-4, the V gene TRBV20-1, with 9 bases matching TRBD1. Sequencing input: PBMCs or a T cell subset sorted from them (not recorded which). This chain's CDR3 is CSARHGTGNAEKLFF. CDR3 DNA: TGCAGTGCTAGACATGGGACAGGGAATGCTGAAAAACTGTTTTTT.